This TCR beta chain appears in the sequencing data of a study of OX40 agonist ivuxolimab in advanced cancers. Across the whole study: With ivuxolimab, an agonistic anti-OX40 (CD134) antibody, patients were treated. Around 40% of patients had received prior checkpoint inhibitor therapy.

The data were produced by immunoSEQ multiplex PCR, yet TCRdb's version contains in-frame clones alone and is incomplete. The data hold about 30,000 clones, with 74% observed a single time. The clonotype originates from an adult with an advanced solid tumor such as melanoma, head and neck, liver or kidney cancer. Sequencing was performed on CD4+ or CD8+ T cells sorted from blood, taken in a trial of the OX40 agonist ivuxolimab.

For the CDR3, the DNA is TGTGCCAGCAGCAAAGCACTTAGCGGGGGGGCTCGTGGGGAGACCCAGTACTTC. It encodes CASSKALSGGARGETQYF. The rearrangement joins TRBV27 to TRBJ2-5; TRBD2 agrees at 11 bases. Germline loops: CDR1 MNHEY, CDR2 SMNVEV (reference sequence). V lost 6 bases to trimming and J lost 5 bases; unmatched junction nucleotides: 17. This CDR3 is built from 18 residues.